The T cell receptor beta chain under discussion was sequenced for a study of vaccination and CD4 T cells after COVID-19 (dated by TCRdb to between 2021 and 2024). Some background on the complete study: Convalescent patients had a positive SARS-CoV-2 result on nasal swab PCR, and of these patients, several had mild disease and one had severe disease. The spike-specific CD4+ TCR repertoire was compared before and after mRNA vaccination in about nine COVID-19 convalescent patients and several infection-naive healthy vaccine recipients. Post-vaccine blood samples were taken a median of roughly 75 days after the second vaccine dose, with a range of about 12 to 250 days. Post-COVID blood samples from convalescent patients were collected a median of roughly 100 days after diagnosis, with a range of roughly 30 to 170 days. Overlapping spike peptide pools from SARS-CoV-2 and from the common cold coronaviruses HCoV-NL63, HCoV-OC43 and HCoV-229E were used as culture stimuli. Control cultures received a CEFX viral epitope pool as the positive control, an HIV-1 Nef peptide pool as the negative control, or no peptide. In the convalescent cohort there were six males and four females, among whom were two Hispanic individuals, seven Caucasians, two Asians and one multiracial person. Participants got two doses of the Pfizer-BioNTech BNT162b2 vaccine (n=8) or two doses of the Moderna mRNA-1273 vaccine (n=2). What the study reported, not specific to this receptor: Of the vaccine-specific clones in convalescent patients, 304 of 307, or nearly all, reacted only to SARS-CoV-2 spike and did not cross-react with common cold coronaviruses. Relatively few convalescent patients were included in the study, and early timepoints after natural infection were not analyzed. An increase in the median number of SARS-CoV-2-reactive clonotypes from approximately 21 after infection to 35 to 40 after vaccination was observed, but the change was not found to be significant. Among the post-vaccine SARS-CoV-2-reactive clones in convalescent patients, a median approximately 86% showed up only after vaccination, which suggests vaccine-specific priming.

Library preparation employed PCR. TCR sequencing of DNA from cultured CD4+ T cells used the Oncomine TCR Beta short-read assay at the Johns Hopkins FTIC core. The QIAamp micro DNA kit was used to extract genomic DNA from the cultured CD4+ T cells. The Oncomine TCR Beta libraries from cultured CD4+ T cells were pooled using unique dual indexes and then sequenced on an Illumina iSeq 100. For the original study's pipeline: Non-productive sequences were filtered out, and CDR3s that did not start with C, did not end with F or W, or were shorter than 7 amino acids were discarded. Antigen-specific clonotypes were identified using the MANAFEST web application through comparison of peptide-stimulated wells with reference and other culture wells. For a clone to be called positive, the clone needed an FDR below 0.05, an odds ratio above 5, and a productive frequency above 0.1% in at least two of three replicate wells. Cross-reactive clonotypes were defined as significantly expanded in both SARS-CoV-2 spike wells and at least one common cold coronavirus spike condition. CDR3 homology was assessed with Levenshtein distances (stringdist) and unrooted phylogenetic trees (ape) in R version 3.6.1. The public reads were reanalyzed by TCRdb: fastp trimming at Q25, MiXCR alignment, in-frame beta chains only. Records with the same CDR3 protein are collapsed into one entry carrying the most frequent genes and DNA. The V and J calls shown here were made by TCRdb, not taken from the authors' results. Recorded for this sample are approximately 21,000 distinct CDR3 sequences; around 50% of them occurred a single time. The top ten constitute nearly 7.5% of the sample.

The intended sense of this specimen's treatment or condition label: roughly 11-day PBMC culture with coronavirus spike peptide pools or control peptides (ViraFEST assay). To expand antigen-specific T cells with peptide pools and then pick out the expanded clonotypes through TCR sequencing, the study relied on the ViraFEST assay. The convalescent patients' positive SARS-CoV-2 PCR tests fell between March and December 2020, which was before the Alpha, Beta and Delta variants emerged in the United States. PBMCs were cultured at 1.5 million to 2.5 million per well in IMDM supplemented with 5% human AB serum and around 9.5 IU/ml IL-2, with 9.5 to 10 ug/ml peptide pools added. On days 3 and 7, half of the culture medium was replaced with fresh IL-2-containing medium. After 10 to 11 days of culture, CD4+ T cells were isolated by negative selection with the EasySep CD4+ T cell isolation kit. PBMCs were separated from whole blood using Ficoll-Paque Plus gradient centrifugation and then either used fresh or cryopreserved at -140C. Culture conditions were generally each tested in triplicate wells.

The CDR3 contains 15 residues, cysteine and phenylalanine counted. The CDR3 DNA has 45 bases and is translated from base 1. V loses 5 bases, J loses 8 bases, and the germline ends lie 16 bases apart. Via the germline V gene (reference sequence), CDR1 is LNHNV and CDR2 YYDKDF. In its sample, this clonotype was seen a few times. What antigen it recognizes has not been identified. Base qualities were left out, and no much larger clone turns up one base away. The sample consisted of CD4+ T cells from blood, cultured in vitro. This TCR derives from a human donor who had recovered from COVID-19. The chain is assembled from TRBV15 and TRBJ1-6; the D gene cannot be resolved reliably. The DNA sequence reads TGTGCCACCAGCGTCCTGGACGGCCTTTATTCACCCCTCCACTTT. It encodes CATSVLDGLYSPLHF.